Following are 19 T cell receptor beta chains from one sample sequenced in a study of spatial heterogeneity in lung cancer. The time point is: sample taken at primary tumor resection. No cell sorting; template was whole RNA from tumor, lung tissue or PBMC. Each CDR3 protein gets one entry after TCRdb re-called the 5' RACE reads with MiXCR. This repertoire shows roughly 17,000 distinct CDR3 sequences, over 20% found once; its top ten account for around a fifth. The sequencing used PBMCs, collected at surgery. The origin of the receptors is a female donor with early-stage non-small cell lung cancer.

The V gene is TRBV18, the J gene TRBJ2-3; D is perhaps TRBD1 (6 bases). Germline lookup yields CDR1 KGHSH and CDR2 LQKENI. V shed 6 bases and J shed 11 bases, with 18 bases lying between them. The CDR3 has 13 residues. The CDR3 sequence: CASSPDSEYGQYF. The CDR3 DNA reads TGTGCCAGCTCCCCGGACAGCGAATACGGGCAGTATTTT.

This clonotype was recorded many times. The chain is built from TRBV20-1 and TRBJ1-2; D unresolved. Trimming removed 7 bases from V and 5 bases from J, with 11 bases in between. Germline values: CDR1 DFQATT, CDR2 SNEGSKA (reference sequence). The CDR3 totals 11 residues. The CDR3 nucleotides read TGCAGTGGAACAGCGAGTTATGGCTACACCTTC. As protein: CSGTASYGYTF.

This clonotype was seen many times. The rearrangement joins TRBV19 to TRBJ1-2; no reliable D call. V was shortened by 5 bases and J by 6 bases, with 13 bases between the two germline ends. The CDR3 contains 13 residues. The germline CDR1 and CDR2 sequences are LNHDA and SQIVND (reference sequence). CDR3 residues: CASSGGDGDGYTF. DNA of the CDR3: TGTGCCAGTAGTGGCGGGGATGGAGATGGCTACACCTTC.

As DNA, the CDR3 is TGTGCCAGCAGCTTAGCCGGGACTACCCGAACGGCAGATACGCAGTATTTT. Amino acids: CASSLAGTTRTADTQYF. This chain uses TRBV7-2 with TRBJ2-3, with 7 positions matching TRBD2. Germline loops: CDR1 SGHTA, CDR2 FQGNSA. Trimming removed 0 bases from V and 4 bases from J; junction bases left unmatched: 10. The CDR3 has 17 residues.

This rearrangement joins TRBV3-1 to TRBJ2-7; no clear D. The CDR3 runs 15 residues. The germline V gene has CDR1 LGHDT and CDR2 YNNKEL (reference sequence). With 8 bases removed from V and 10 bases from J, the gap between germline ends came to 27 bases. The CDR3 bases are TGTGCCAGCCGCTCTCATCTAGACAACCGATACGCACAGTACTTC. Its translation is CASRSHLDNRYAQYF.

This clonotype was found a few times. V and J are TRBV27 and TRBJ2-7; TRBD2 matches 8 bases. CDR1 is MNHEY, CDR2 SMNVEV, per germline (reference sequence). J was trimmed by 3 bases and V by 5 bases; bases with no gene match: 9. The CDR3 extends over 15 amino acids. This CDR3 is CASSSTSGTSYEQYF. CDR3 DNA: TGTGCCAGCAGTAGTACATCCGGGACTAGCTACGAGCAGTACTTC.

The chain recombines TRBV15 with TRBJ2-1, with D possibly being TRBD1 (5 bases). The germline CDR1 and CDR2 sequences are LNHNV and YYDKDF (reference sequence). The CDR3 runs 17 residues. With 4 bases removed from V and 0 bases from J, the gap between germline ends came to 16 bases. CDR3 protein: CATSKGPALSSYNEQFF. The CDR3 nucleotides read TGTGCCACCAGCAAGGGGCCAGCGCTTAGCTCCTACAATGAGCAGTTCTTC.

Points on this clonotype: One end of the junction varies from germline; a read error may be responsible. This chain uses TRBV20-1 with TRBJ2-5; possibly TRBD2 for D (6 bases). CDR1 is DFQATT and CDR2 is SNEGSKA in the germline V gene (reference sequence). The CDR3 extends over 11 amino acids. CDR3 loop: CGGPLGETQYF. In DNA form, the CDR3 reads TGTGGAGGGCCGTTGGGAGAGACCCAGTACTTC.

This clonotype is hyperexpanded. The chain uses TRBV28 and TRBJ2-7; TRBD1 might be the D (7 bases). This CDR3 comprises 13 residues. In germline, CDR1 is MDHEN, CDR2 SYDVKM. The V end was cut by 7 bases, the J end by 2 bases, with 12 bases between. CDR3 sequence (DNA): TGTGCCAGCATGCCCAGGGGGGCCTACGAGCAGTACTTC. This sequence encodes CASMPRGAYEQYF.

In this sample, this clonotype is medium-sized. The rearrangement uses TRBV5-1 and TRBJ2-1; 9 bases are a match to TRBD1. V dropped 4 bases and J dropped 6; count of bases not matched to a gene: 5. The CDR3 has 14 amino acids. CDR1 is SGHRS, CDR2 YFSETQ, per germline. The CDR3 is CASSRDREGNEQFF. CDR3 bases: TGCGCCAGCAGCCGGGACAGGGAAGGCAATGAGCAGTTCTTC.

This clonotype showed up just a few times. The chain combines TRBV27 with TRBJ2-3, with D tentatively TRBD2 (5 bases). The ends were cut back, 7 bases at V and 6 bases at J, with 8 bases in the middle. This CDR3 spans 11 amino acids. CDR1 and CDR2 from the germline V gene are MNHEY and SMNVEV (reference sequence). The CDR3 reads CASTRRDTQYF. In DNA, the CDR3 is TGTGCCAGCACCCGGAGGGATACGCAGTATTTT.

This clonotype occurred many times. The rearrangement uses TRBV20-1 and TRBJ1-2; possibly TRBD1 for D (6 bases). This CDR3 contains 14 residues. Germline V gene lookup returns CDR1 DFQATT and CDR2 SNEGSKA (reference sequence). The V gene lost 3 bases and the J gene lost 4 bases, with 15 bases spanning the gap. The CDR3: CSASRGGISYGYTF. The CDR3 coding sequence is TGCAGTGCTAGCCGGGGGGGCATTAGCTATGGCTACACCTTC.

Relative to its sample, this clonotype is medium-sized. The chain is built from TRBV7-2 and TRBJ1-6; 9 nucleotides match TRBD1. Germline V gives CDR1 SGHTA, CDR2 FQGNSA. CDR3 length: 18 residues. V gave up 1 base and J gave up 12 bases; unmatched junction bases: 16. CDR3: CASSLGGTGTGSRRPLHF. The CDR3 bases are TGTGCCAGCAGCTTAGGGGGGACCGGGACAGGGTCCCGTAGACCCCTCCACTTT.

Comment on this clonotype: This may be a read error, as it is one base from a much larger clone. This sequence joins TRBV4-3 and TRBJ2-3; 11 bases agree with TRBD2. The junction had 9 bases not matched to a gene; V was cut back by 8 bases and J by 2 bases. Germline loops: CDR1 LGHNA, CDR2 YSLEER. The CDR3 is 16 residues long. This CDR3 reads CASGIRTSGSTDTQYF. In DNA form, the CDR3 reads TGCGCCAGCGGCATCCGGACTAGCGGGTCCACAGATACGCAGTATTTT.

In DNA, the CDR3 is TGTGCCAGCACCGAATCCGGGACAGGCCGTTCACCCCTCCACTTT. This gives the protein CASTESGTGRSPLHF. This chain joins TRBV5-6 and TRBJ1-6, with TRBD1 matching over 8 bases. CDR3 length equals 15 residues. Germline CDR1 reads SGHDT; CDR2 reads YYEEEE. V gave up 6 bases and J gave up 9 bases; unmatched junction bases: 11.

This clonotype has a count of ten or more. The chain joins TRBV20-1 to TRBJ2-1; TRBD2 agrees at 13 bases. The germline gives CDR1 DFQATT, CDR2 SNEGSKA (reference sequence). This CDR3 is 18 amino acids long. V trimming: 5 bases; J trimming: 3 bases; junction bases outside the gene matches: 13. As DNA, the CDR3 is TGCAGTGCTCCCGGACTAGCGGGAGCAGGAACAAACTACAATGAGCAGTTCTTC. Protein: CSAPGLAGAGTNYNEQFF.

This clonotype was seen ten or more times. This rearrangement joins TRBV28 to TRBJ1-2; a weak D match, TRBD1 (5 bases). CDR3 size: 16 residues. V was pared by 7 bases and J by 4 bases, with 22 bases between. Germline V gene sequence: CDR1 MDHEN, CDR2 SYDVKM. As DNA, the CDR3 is TGTGCCAGCACCCCCGCGGCGGGGACCGTTGGCTATGGCTACACCTTC. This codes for CASTPAAGTVGYGYTF.

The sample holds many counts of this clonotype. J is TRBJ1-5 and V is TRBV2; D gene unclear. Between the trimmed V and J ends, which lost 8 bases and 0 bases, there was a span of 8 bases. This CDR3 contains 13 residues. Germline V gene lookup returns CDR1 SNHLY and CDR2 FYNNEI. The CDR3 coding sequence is TGTGCCAGCTATCGGGATAGCAATCAGCCCCAGCATTTT. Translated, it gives CASYRDSNQPQHF.

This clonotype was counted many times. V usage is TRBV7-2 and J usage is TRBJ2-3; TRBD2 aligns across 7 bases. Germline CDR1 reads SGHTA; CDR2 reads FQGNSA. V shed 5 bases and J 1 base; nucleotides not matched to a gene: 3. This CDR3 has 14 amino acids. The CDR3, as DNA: TGTGCCAGCAGCCTACGGGAGGGCACAGATACGCAGTATTTT. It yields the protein CASSLREGTDTQYF.